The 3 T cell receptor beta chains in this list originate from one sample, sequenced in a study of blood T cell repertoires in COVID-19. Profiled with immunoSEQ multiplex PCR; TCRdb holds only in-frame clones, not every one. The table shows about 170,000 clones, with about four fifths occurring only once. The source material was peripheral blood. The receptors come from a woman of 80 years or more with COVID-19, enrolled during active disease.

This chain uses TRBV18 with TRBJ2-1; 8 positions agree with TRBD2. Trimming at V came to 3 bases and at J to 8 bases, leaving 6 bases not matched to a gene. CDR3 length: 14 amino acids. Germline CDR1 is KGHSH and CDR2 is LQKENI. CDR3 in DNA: TGTGCCAGCTCACCTGCGGGAGGAGGGGATGAGCAGTTCTTC. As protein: CASSPAGGGDEQFF.

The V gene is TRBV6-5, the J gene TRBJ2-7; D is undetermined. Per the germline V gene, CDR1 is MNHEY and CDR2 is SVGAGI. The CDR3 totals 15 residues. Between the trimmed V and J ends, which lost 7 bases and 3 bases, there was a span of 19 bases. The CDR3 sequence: CASIIPFARGYEQYF. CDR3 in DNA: TGTGCCAGCATCATACCTTTCGCCCGAGGCTACGAGCAGTACTTC.

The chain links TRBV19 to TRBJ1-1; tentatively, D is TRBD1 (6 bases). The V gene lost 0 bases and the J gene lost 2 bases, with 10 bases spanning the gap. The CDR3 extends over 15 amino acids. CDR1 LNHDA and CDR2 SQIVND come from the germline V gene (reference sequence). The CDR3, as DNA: TGTGCCAGTAGTATAGACCAGGGGACCAACACTGAAGCTTTCTTT. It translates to CASSIDQGTNTEAFF.